The next 21 T cell receptor beta chains were all read from a single sample in a study of regulatory T cells in long-lasting Graves disease. Construction of the TCR beta libraries employed iRepertoire HTBI primers in conjunction with Arm-PCR of CDR3 regions. Via MiXCR, TCRdb re-called the multiplex PCR reads, giving one row per CDR3 protein. The sample records more than 450,000 distinct CDR3 sequences, around 12% being singletons. Time point: newly diagnosed GD, antithyroid drugs for less than 3 months. Scientists built the TCR library using RNA that was extracted from PBMCs. A further study also used this sample, focusing on T cells in Graves' hyperthyroidism and ophthalmopathy.

This material consisted of peripheral blood mononuclear cells (PBMCs), taken at new diagnosis, from a patient treated with antithyroid drugs. All receptors come from a woman aged 30 to 39 with Graves disease.

Many counts were recorded for this clonotype. J is TRBJ2-1 and V is TRBV27; 9 bases agree with TRBD1. CDR3 size: 17 residues. V lost 5 bases and J lost 5; bases outside the gene matches: 13. CDR1 and CDR2 (germline): MNHEY, SMNVEV (reference sequence). This CDR3 is CASSHTNRGRKDNEQFF. The CDR3 DNA follows: TGTGCCAGCAGTCACACCAACAGGGGGCGAAAGGACAATGAGCAGTTCTTC.

There are many counts of this clonotype. This chain joins TRBV6-1 and TRBJ1-1; perhaps TRBD1 as D (5 bases). Germline CDR1 MNHNS, CDR2 SASEGT. V lost 8 bases to trimming and J lost 1 base, with 20 bases between them. The CDR3 is 16 amino acids. CDR3 in amino acids: CASHGHIVSANTEAFF. The CDR3 nucleotides read TGTGCCAGCCACGGACATATCGTGAGCGCGAACACTGAAGCTTTCTTT.

The chain employs TRBV30 and TRBJ2-1, with 8 bases matching TRBD2. Germline V gene data show CDR1 as GTSNPN and CDR2 as SVGIG (reference sequence). The CDR3 runs to 13 residues. Trimming at V came to 3 bases and at J to 8 bases, leaving 6 bases not matched to a gene. CDR3 sequence: CAWRDGRGYEQFF. Written as DNA, the CDR3 is TGTGCCTGGAGAGACGGGAGGGGCTATGAGCAGTTCTTC.

This clonotype showed up many times. The chain uses TRBV7-2 and TRBJ2-1; 10 bases fit TRBD2. CDR1 and CDR2 from the germline V gene are SGHTA and FQGNSA. The ends lost 5 bases at V and 6 bases at J; junction bases unmatched: 7. The CDR3 is 15 amino acids. Here the CDR3 DNA reads TGTGCCAGCAGCCGTGGACTAGCGGCTAGCAATGAGCAGTTCTTC. Amino acid sequence: CASSRGLAASNEQFF. Drawing the rest from reference TRBV7-2 and TRBJ2-1, the complete variable domain is GAGVSQSPSNKVTEKGKDVELRCDPISGHTALYWYRQSLGQGLEFLIYFQGNSAPDKSGLPSDRFSAERTGGSVSTLTIQRTQQEDSAVYLCASSRGLAASNEQFFGPGTRLTVL.

The sample holds many counts of this clonotype. The chain employs TRBV30 and TRBJ1-5, with D possibly matching TRBD1 (6 bases). Germline assignment: CDR1 GTSNPN and CDR2 SVGIG (reference sequence). V gave up 5 bases and J gave up 3 bases, with 11 bases separating them. The CDR3 loop spans 13 amino acids. CDR3 loop: CAWATGNNQPQHF. CDR3 in DNA: TGTGCCTGGGCTACAGGGAACAATCAGCCCCAGCATTTT.

The chain uses TRBV29-1 and TRBJ1-2, with 7 nucleotides matching TRBD1. The CDR3 covers 12 residues. The V segment lost 3 bases and the J segment 7 bases; nucleotides outside the gene matches: 5. The germline CDR1 and CDR2 sequences are SQVTM and ANQGSEA. The CDR3 reads CSVEETGTGYTF. The CDR3 nucleotides read TGCAGCGTTGAGGAGACAGGGACTGGCTACACCTTC.

The rearrangement joins TRBV5-5 to TRBJ2-3; tentatively, D is TRBD1 or TRBD2 (5 bases each). The CDR3 consists of 13 residues. Germline loops: CDR1 SGHKS, CDR2 YYEKEE (reference sequence). Trimming removed 4 bases at V and 4 bases at J, with 10 bases between. The DNA for the CDR3 is TGTGCCAGCAGCGCGAGGGGACCAGATACGCAGTATTTT. Translation gives CASSARGPDTQYF. The whole variable domain, remainder taken from reference TRBV5-5 and TRBJ2-3, is DAGVTQSPTHLIKTRGQQVTLRCSPISGHKSVSWYQQVLGQGPQFIFQYYEKEERGRGNFPDRFSARQFPNYSSELNVNALLLGDSALYLCASSARGPDTQYFGPGTRLTVL.

This clonotype was counted ten times or more. The chain joins TRBV19 to TRBJ1-2; TRBD1 is a possible D gene (6 bases). The CDR3 is 14 residues long. The V gene's germline CDR1 is LNHDA and CDR2 SQIVND (reference sequence). Trimming stripped 3 bases from V and 4 bases from J, with 12 bases between. The CDR3 DNA reads as TGTGCCAGTAGTATCGGGGGAGGGGGCTATGGCTACACCTTC. Amino acid sequence: CASSIGGGGYGYTF.

This clonotype was detected a few times. The rearrangement uses TRBV28 and TRBJ2-7, with a possible D match to TRBD2 (5 bases). This CDR3 region has 17 residues. Trimming left V 6 bases short and J 1 base short, with 22 bases between. Germline V gene sequence: CDR1 MDHEN, CDR2 SYDVKM. Here the CDR3 reads CASSHEGLRWRSYEQYF. The CDR3 nucleotides read TGTGCCAGCAGCCACGAGGGTCTCCGATGGCGGTCCTACGAGCAGTACTTC.

This clonotype was counted at least ten times. The genes are TRBV6-5 and TRBJ2-5, with TRBD1 identical over 7 bases. V trimming: 0 bases; J trimming: 1 base; junction bases outside the gene matches: 5. The CDR3 loop spans 16 amino acids. CDR1 is MNHEY, CDR2 SVGAGI, per germline. CDR3 bases: TGTGCCAGCAGTTACTCGTTCTGGACAGGCCAAGAGACCCAGTACTTC. It specifies CASSYSFWTGQETQYF.

This rearrangement joins TRBV30 to TRBJ1-3; maybe TRBD1 (5 bases). The CDR3 extends over 15 amino acids. Germline loops: CDR1 GTSNPN, CDR2 SVGIG (reference sequence). The V end lost 2 bases, the J end lost 2 bases, and 13 bases lay between the germline ends. For the CDR3, the DNA is TGTGCCTGGAGTCGACAGCTTTCTACTGGAAACACCATATATTTT. Translating it yields CAWSRQLSTGNTIYF. Together with reference TRBV30 and TRBJ1-3, the CDR3 gives the full variable domain: SQTIHQWPATLVQPVGSPLSLECTVEGTSNPNLYWYRQAAGRGLQLLFYSVGIGQISSEVPQNLSASRPQDRQFILSSKKLLLSDSGFYLCAWSRQLSTGNTIYFGEGSWLTVV.

J is TRBJ2-7 and V is TRBV7-9, with D perhaps matching TRBD1 or TRBD2 (6 bases each). Germline CDR1 SEHNR, CDR2 FQNEAQ (reference sequence). The CDR3 totals 14 residues. Trimming shortened V by 5 bases and J by 7 bases, and 18 bases separated the two germline ends. The CDR3 DNA sequence: TGTGCCAGCAGCCCACAAGGGGGGCAATGGGAGCAGTACTTC. It specifies CASSPQGGQWEQYF.

This clonotype was observed at least ten times. The chain is built from TRBV3-1 and TRBJ2-1; the match to TRBD2 covers 15 bases. The CDR3 totals 17 residues. The V gene's germline CDR1 is LGHDT and CDR2 YNNKEL (reference sequence). V was clipped by 5 bases and J by 4 bases; unmatched bases: 6. The CDR3 loop is CASSEWTSGRGYNEQFF. The CDR3 DNA reads as TGTGCCAGCAGCGAATGGACTAGCGGGAGGGGTTACAATGAGCAGTTCTTC.

This rearrangement joins TRBV4-3 to TRBJ2-7; D remains ambiguous. Trimming removed 1 base from V and 0 bases from J, with 13 bases in between. Germline V gene sequence: CDR1 LGHNA, CDR2 YSLEER. The CDR3 sequence is 16 residues long. In DNA form, the CDR3 reads TGCGCCAGCAGCCAAGCCTACCCCAGTGACTCCTACGAGCAGTACTTC. Its protein product is CASSQAYPSDSYEQYF.

The chain is built from TRBV14 and TRBJ2-4, with 8 nucleotides matching TRBD1. Losses at the gene ends were 7 bases for V and 7 bases for J; bases not matched to a gene: 9. The CDR3 extends over 14 amino acids. The germline CDR1 and CDR2 sequences are SGHDN and FVKESK. CDR3 amino acids: CASNLSRGRNIQYF. In DNA, the CDR3 is TGTGCCAGCAACCTTTCCAGGGGGCGGAACATTCAGTACTTC.

In this sample, this clonotype turned up many times. The CDR3 DNA sequence: TGTGCCAGCAGCTTAGAACAGGGGGCTTCTGAAGCTTTCTTT. It translates to CASSLEQGASEAFF. The chain recombines TRBV7-9 with TRBJ1-1, with 9 bases matching TRBD1. CDR3 length equals 14 residues. Unmatched junction bases numbered 3, after V lost 1 base and J lost 6 bases. CDR1 is SEHNR, CDR2 FQNEAQ, per germline (reference sequence).

In its sample, this clonotype was seen many times. V and J are TRBV12-3 or TRBV12-4 and TRBJ2-3; D call uncertain. The assigned J gene may be wrong: the sequence end matches TRBJ1-1 better. The CDR3 consists of 13 residues. This chain's CDR3 is CASSLRAAPQAFF. Here the CDR3 DNA reads TGTGCCAGCAGTTTAAGGGCGGCCCCTCAGGCTTTCTTT.

Comment on this clonotype: A read error may be the cause here, since a much bigger clone is one base away. Because the CDR3 is missing its conserved closing phenylalanine or tryptophan, this is likely a read error. The chain joins TRBV30 to TRBJ2-1; D might be TRBD2 (6 bases). The ends were cut back, 1 base at V and 4 bases at J, with 8 bases in the middle. Germline V gene sequence: CDR1 GTSNPN, CDR2 SVGIG (reference sequence). The CDR3 is made up of 13 amino acids. Here the CDR3 DNA reads TGTGCCTGGAGTGGGGGGGTTTACAATGAGCAGTTCGTC. Protein sequence: CAWSGGVYNEQFV.

This clonotype was seen ten or more times. The genes are TRBV7-9 and TRBJ2-1, with 7 positions matching TRBD2. The CDR3 runs to 17 residues. CDR1 and CDR2 from the germline V gene are SEHNR and FQNEAQ (reference sequence). The ends lost 3 bases at V and 2 bases at J; junction bases unmatched: 10. The DNA for the CDR3 is TGTGCCAGCAGCTTTCCATATCGGACTAGAACCTACAATGAGCAGTTCTTC. Translated: CASSFPYRTRTYNEQFF. The whole variable domain, remainder taken from reference TRBV7-9 and TRBJ2-1, is DTGVSQNPRHKITKRGQNVTFRCDPISEHNRLYWYRQTLGQGPEFLTYFQNEAQLEKSRLLSDRFSAERPKGSFSTLEIQRTEQGDSAMYLCASSFPYRTRTYNEQFFGPGTRLTVL.

With respect to this clonotype: A read error is possible here, since a much larger clone lies one base away. The rearrangement links TRBV7-8 to TRBJ2-5; 8 bases line up with TRBD1. The CDR3 loop spans 17 amino acids. Germline assignment: CDR1 SGHVS and CDR2 FQNEAQ. The CDR3 DNA sequence: TGTGCCAGCAGCGACGGACAGGGTTTAGTCTCACAAGAGACCCGGTACTTC. Translating it yields CASSDGQGLVSQETRYF. Based on the CDR3 plus reference TRBV7-8 and TRBJ2-5, the full variable domain is GAGVSQSPRYKVAKRGQDVALRCDPISGHVSLFWYQQALGQGPEFLTYFQNEAQLDKSGLPSDRFFAERPEGSVSTLKIQRTQQEDSAVYLCASSDGQGLVSQETRYFGPGTRLLVL.

V usage is TRBV20-1 and J usage is TRBJ2-7; TRBD1 matches at 7 bases. V gave up 2 bases and J gave up 2 bases; unmatched junction bases: 9. There are 15 residues in the CDR3. Germline V gene data show CDR1 as DFQATT and CDR2 as SNEGSKA (reference sequence). The CDR3 reads CSARHPDRYTYEQYF. CDR3 in DNA: TGCAGTGCTAGACATCCGGACAGGTATACCTACGAGCAGTACTTC.